What follows are 12 T cell receptor beta chains derived from one specimen sequenced in a study of Ad26.COV2.S vaccination and SARS-CoV-2 variants. Profiling relied on immunoSEQ multiplex PCR, and the TCRdb table lists in-frame clones only, not all of them. The sample lists some 180,000 clones, around 88% occurring once. Sequences were derived from peripheral blood, sampled after recovery from COVID-19. These receptors all come from a human donor who had recovered from COVID-19.

The chain links TRBV25-1 to TRBJ2-1; 7 bases match TRBD2. Germline V CDR1 and CDR2: MGHDK, SYGVNS. This CDR3 is built from 15 residues. Trimming took 4 bases from V and 5 from J; bases not matched to a gene: 8. In DNA form, the CDR3 reads TGTGCCAGCAGTGGAAAATGGGCGGGAGACAATGAGCAGTTCTTC. Protein sequence: CASSGKWAGDNEQFF.

Notes on this clone: Other DNA sequences in the same sample also yield this CDR3. The V call is TRBV10-3, the J call TRBJ2-2; D possibly corresponds to TRBD2 (5 bases). In germline, CDR1 is ENHRY, CDR2 SYGVKD. The length of the CDR3 is 14 residues. Trimming shortened V by 5 bases and J by 5 bases, and 12 bases separated the two germline ends. CDR3 DNA sequence: TGTGCCATCAGTAGGGCGGGCGGAACCGGGGAGCTGTTTTTT. Its protein is CAISRAGGTGELFF.

The rearrangement joins TRBV11-2 to TRBJ1-4; D gene unclear. The CDR3 has 15 amino acids. The germline CDR1 and CDR2 sequences are SGHAT and FQNNGV. Between the trimmed V and J ends, which lost 3 bases and 0 bases, there was a span of 8 bases. The CDR3 nucleotides read TGTGCCAGCAGCTTGACACGTGCAACTAATGAAAAACTGTTTTTT. It specifies CASSLTRATNEKLFF.

This clone appeared once. V gene TRBV28 combines with J gene TRBJ1-1, with unresolved D. The CDR3 has 14 amino acids. Trimming removed 2 bases from V and 0 bases from J, with 7 bases in between. The germline gives CDR1 MDHEN, CDR2 SYDVKM. This CDR3 reads CASSLGSLNTEAFF. The CDR3 DNA sequence: TGTGCCAGCAGTTTAGGGAGCTTGAACACTGAAGCTTTCTTT.

J is TRBJ2-7 and V is TRBV27; 8 nucleotides line up with TRBD2. Per germline, CDR1 MNHEY and CDR2 SMNVEV (reference sequence). The CDR3 is 16 amino acids. The V gene end was trimmed by 3 bases and the J gene end by 5 bases; junction bases not matched to a gene: 12. Here the CDR3 reads CASSFSGTRSLHEQYF. The CDR3 DNA sequence: TGTGCCAGCAGTTTCTCCGGGACTAGAAGTCTCCACGAGCAGTACTTC.

V gene TRBV13 combines with J gene TRBJ2-1, with a weak D call TRBD2 (5 bases). CDR3 length: 15 amino acids. Germline lookup yields CDR1 PRHDT and CDR2 FYEKMQ (reference sequence). Trimming took 7 bases from V and 0 from J, leaving 13 bases between them. The CDR3 reads CASMRTSGSYNEQFF. CDR3 DNA: TGTGCCAGCATGCGAACTAGTGGCTCCTACAATGAGCAGTTCTTC.

The V call is TRBV5-1, the J call TRBJ2-3; no clear D. Germline V lookup: CDR1 SGHRS, CDR2 YFSETQ. This CDR3 is built from 15 residues. V was trimmed by 0 bases and J by 1 base, leaving 9 bases between them. CDR3: CASSLAQTGTDTQYF. As DNA, the CDR3 is TGCGCCAGCAGCTTGGCCCAGACTGGCACAGATACGCAGTATTTT. Supplemented by reference TRBV5-1 and TRBJ2-3, the full variable domain reads KAGVTQTPRYLIKTRGQQVTLSCSPISGHRSVSWYQQTPGQGLQFLFEYFSETQRNKGNFPGRFSGRQFSNSRSEMNVSTLELGDSALYLCASSLAQTGTDTQYFGPGTRLTVL.

This clone showed up just a few times. The gene calls are TRBV11-2 and TRBJ1-2, with TRBD1 matching over 8 bases. J gave up 1 base and V 5 bases, and 9 bases lay outside the gene matches. Per the germline V gene, CDR1 is SGHAT and CDR2 is FQNNGV. The CDR3 covers 16 residues. CDR3 region: CASSLVTGAFNYGYTF. CDR3 bases: TGTGCCAGCAGCCTCGTGACAGGGGCCTTTAACTATGGCTACACCTTC.

V usage is TRBV9 and J usage is TRBJ2-3; weak D call: TRBD2 (6 bases). The length of the CDR3 is 10 residues. The V end was cut by 7 bases, the J end by 6 bases, with 6 bases between. Looked up from germline, CDR1 is SGDLS and CDR2 is YYNGEE. CDR3 region: CASGGDTQYF. CDR3 nucleotides: TGTGCCAGCGGGGGGGATACGCAGTATTTT.

The CDR3 nucleotides read TGTGCCAGCAGCCCGGGACATGGGGACGAGCAGTACTTC. It yields the protein CASSPGHGDEQYF. The V call is TRBV9, the J call TRBJ2-7; weak D call: TRBD1 (6 bases). CDR3 length equals 13 residues. Trimming pared 4 bases from V and 5 bases from J, leaving 13 bases between. Germline V lookup: CDR1 SGDLS, CDR2 YYNGEE.

To note about this clone: One end of the junction fails to match germline, which may point to a read error. The chain couples TRBV5-5 to TRBJ2-7, with 7 bases fitting TRBD1. Germline loops: CDR1 SGHKS, CDR2 YYEKEE (reference sequence). The CDR3 sequence is 13 residues long. CDR3 sequence reads: CASRLGQHYEQYF. The CDR3 nucleotides read TGTGCCAGCAGATTGGGACAGCACTACGAGCAGTACTTC. The full variable domain, with the rest looked up from reference TRBV5-5 and TRBJ2-7, is DAGVTQSPTHLIKTRGQQVTLRCSPISGHKSVSWYQQVLGQGPQFIFQYYEKEERGRGNFPDRFSARQFPNYSSELNVNALLLGDSALYLCASRLGQHYEQYFGPGTRLTVT.

This sequence joins TRBV5-6 and TRBJ1-1; unclear D gene. Germline CDR1 reads SGHDT; CDR2 reads YYEEEE. The V gene lost 2 bases and the J gene lost 4 bases, with 6 bases spanning the gap. There are 12 residues in the CDR3. The CDR3 nucleotides read TGTGCCAGCAGCTTTGGGCCCACTGAAGCTTTCTTT. This codes for CASSFGPTEAFF. Together with reference TRBV5-6 and TRBJ1-1, the CDR3 gives the full variable domain: DAGVTQSPTHLIKTRGQQVTLRCSPKSGHDTVSWYQQALGQGPQFIFQYYEEEERQRGNFPDRFSGHQFPNYSSELNVNALLLGDSALYLCASSFGPTEAFFGQGTRLTVV.